This entry describes one T cell receptor beta chain. What it binds is unknown. The sample is drawn from a study of CD4+ T cells in melanoma. Method: immunoSEQ multiplex PCR; TCRdb's copy keeps in-frame clones and lacks some. This sample has thousands of clones, with 52% found just once. Germline CDR1 and CDR2: SGHDT and YYEEEE. This CDR3 is built from 14 residues. With 1 base removed from V and 6 bases from J, the gap between germline ends came to 13 bases. The study, taken as a whole, reports: In melanoma, neoantigen-specific CD4+ T cells reportedly differed in differentiation state. A reported correlation linked neoantigen-specific CD4+ T cells to CD8+, macrophage and B cell function.

The chain uses TRBV5-6 and TRBJ1-1, with D uncertain. The clonotype comes from a human donor with melanoma. The sequenced sample was cells from a culture (not recorded whether cultured in vitro). The CDR3 bases are TGTGCCAGCAGCTTGTGGTTAGAGGGCGCTGAAGCTTTCTTT. As protein: CASSLWLEGAEAFF.